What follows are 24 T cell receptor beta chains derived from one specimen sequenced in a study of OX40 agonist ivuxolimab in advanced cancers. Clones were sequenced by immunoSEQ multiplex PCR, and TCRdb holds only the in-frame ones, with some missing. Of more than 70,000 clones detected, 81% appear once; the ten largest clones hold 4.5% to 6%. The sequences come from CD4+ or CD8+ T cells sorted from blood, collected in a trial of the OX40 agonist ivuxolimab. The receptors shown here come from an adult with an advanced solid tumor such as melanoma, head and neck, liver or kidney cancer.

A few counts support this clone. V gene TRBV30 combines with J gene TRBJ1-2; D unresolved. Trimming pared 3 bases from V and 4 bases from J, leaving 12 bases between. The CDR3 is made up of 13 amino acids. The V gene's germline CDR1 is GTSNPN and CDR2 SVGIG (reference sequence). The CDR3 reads CAWSGSAGYGYTF. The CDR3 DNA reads TGTGCCTGGAGCGGCTCGGCGGGCTATGGCTACACCTTC.

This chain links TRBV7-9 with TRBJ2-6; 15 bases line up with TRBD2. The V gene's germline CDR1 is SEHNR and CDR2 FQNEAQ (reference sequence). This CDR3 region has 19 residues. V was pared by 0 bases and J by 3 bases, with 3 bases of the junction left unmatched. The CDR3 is CASSLAWGLAGGGANVLTF. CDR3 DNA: TGTGCCAGCAGCTTAGCATGGGGACTAGCGGGAGGTGGGGCCAACGTCCTGACTTTC.

CDR3: CASSQAIPPDTEAFF. The CDR3, as DNA: TGTGCCAGCAGCCAAGCAATACCCCCAGACACTGAAGCTTTCTTT. The genes are TRBV14 and TRBJ1-1; D remains ambiguous. There are 15 residues in the CDR3. From germline, CDR1 is SGHDN and CDR2 FVKESK. Trimming left V 1 base short and J 3 bases short, with 12 bases between.

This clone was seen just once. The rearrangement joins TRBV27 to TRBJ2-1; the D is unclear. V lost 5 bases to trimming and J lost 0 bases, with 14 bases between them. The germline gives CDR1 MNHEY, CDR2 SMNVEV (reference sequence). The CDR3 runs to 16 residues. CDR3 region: CASSPTPRSSYNEQFF. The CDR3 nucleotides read TGTGCCAGCAGTCCGACCCCCAGGAGCTCCTACAATGAGCAGTTCTTC.

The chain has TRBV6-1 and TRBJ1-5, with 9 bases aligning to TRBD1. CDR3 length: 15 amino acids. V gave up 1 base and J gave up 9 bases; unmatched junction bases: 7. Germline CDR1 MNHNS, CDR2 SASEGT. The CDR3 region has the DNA TGTGCCAGCAGTGAAGGGACAGGGGCTTTCGGGCCCCAGCATTTT. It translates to CASSEGTGAFGPQHF.

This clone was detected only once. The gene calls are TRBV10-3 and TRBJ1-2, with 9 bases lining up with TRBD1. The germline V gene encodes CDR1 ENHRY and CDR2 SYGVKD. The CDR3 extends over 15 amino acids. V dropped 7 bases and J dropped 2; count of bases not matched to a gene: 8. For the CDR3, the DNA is TGTGCCATCAAAGACGGGACAGGGAGGAACTATGGCTACACCTTC. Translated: CAIKDGTGRNYGYTF.

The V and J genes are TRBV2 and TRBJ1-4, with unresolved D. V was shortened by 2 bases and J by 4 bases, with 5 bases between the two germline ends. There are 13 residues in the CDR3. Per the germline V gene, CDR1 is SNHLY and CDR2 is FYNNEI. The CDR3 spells CASSEYGNEKLFF. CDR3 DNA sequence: TGTGCCAGCAGTGAATACGGTAATGAAAAACTGTTTTTT. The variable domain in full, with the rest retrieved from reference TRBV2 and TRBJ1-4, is EPEVTQTPSHQVTQMGQEVILRCVPISNHLYFYWYRQILGQKVEFLVSFYNNEISEKSEIFDDQFSVERPDGSNFTLKIRSTKLEDSAMYFCASSEYGNEKLFFGSGTQLSVL.

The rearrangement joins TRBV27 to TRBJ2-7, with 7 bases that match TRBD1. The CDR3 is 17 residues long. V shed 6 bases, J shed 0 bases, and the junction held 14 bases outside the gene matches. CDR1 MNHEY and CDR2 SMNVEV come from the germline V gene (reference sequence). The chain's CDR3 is CASSPIPRTGSSYEQYF. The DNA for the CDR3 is TGTGCCAGCAGCCCCATCCCCAGGACAGGAAGCTCCTACGAGCAGTACTTC.

CDR3 loop: CASSLAKETQYF. The CDR3 DNA sequence: TGTGCCAGCAGCTTAGCCAAAGAGACCCAGTACTTC. The chain combines TRBV7-2 with TRBJ2-5; D ambiguous. Germline CDR1 reads SGHTA; CDR2 reads FQGNSA. V was shortened by 0 bases and J by 3 bases, with 2 bases between the two germline ends. The CDR3 consists of 12 residues.

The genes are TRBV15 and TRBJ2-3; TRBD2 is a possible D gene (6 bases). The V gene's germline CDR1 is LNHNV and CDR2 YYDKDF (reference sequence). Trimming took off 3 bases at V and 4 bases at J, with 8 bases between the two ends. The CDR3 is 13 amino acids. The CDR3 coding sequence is TGTGCCACCAGCAGCTGGGGGGCAGATACGCAGTATTTT. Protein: CATSSWGADTQYF.

CDR3 region: CASSRTSGGNEQFF. CDR3 sequence (DNA): TGTGCCAGCAGCCGGACTAGCGGGGGGAATGAGCAGTTCTTC. This sequence joins TRBV7-3 and TRBJ2-1, with 14 bases matching TRBD2. There are 14 residues in the CDR3. V shed 5 bases and J 7 bases; nucleotides not matched to a gene: 1. The germline gives CDR1 SGHTA, CDR2 FQGTGA.

The DNA of the CDR3 is TGTGCCAGCAGCTCAAGACTAGCGGGAGTGACCGGGGAGCTGTTTTTT. Translated, it gives CASSSRLAGVTGELFF. The J gene is TRBJ2-2, the V gene TRBV7-7; 12 nucleotides align to TRBD2. Germline loops: CDR1 SSHAT, CDR2 FNYEAQ (reference sequence). V lost 4 bases, J lost 5 bases, and 5 bases stayed unmatched. This CDR3 is built from 16 residues.

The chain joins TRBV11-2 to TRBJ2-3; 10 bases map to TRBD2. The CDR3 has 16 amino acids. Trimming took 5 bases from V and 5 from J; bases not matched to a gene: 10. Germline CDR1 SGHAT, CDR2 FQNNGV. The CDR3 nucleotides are TGTGCCAGCAGCCGTCGGAGCGGGGGGGCTGAAGATACGCAGTATTTT. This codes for CASSRRSGGAEDTQYF.

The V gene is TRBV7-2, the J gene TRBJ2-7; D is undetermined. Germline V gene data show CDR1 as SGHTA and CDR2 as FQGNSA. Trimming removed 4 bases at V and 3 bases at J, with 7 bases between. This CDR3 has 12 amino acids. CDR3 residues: CASSSSFYEQYF. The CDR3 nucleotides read TGTGCCAGCAGCTCCTCGTTCTACGAGCAGTACTTC.

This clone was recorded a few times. The chain's CDR3 is CASSQVGNQETQYF. The DNA of the CDR3 is TGTGCCAGCAGCCAAGTGGGCAACCAAGAGACCCAGTACTTC. The rearrangement links TRBV4-2 to TRBJ2-5; D remains unclear. There are 14 residues in the CDR3. Trimming removed 1 base from V and 0 bases from J, with 6 bases in between. Germline lookup yields CDR1 LGHNA and CDR2 YNFKEQ.

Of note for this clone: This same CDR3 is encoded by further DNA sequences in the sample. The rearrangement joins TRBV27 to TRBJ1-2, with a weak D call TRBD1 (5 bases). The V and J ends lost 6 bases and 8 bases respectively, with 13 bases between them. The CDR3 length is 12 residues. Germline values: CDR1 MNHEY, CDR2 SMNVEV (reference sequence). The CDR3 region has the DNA TGTGCCAGCAGCCTGCAGGGTTACGGCTACACCTTC. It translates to CASSLQGYGYTF.

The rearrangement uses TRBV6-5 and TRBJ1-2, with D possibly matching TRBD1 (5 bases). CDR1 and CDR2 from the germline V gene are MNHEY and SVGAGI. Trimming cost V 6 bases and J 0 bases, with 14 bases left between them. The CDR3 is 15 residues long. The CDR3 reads CASRAAGRPNYGYTF. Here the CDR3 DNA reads TGTGCCAGCAGAGCCGCAGGGCGCCCTAACTATGGCTACACCTTC.

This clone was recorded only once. In nucleotides, the CDR3 is TGTGCCAGCAGCTTGGCCGGACAGGTTGGGGGAGCTTTCTTT. Protein: CASSLAGQVGGAFF. The rearrangement joins TRBV5-6 to TRBJ1-1, with 7 bases fitting TRBD1. Germline CDR1 reads SGHDT; CDR2 reads YYEEEE. There are 14 residues in the CDR3. Germline trimming cut 0 bases from V and 10 bases from J; bases unmatched to any gene: 9.

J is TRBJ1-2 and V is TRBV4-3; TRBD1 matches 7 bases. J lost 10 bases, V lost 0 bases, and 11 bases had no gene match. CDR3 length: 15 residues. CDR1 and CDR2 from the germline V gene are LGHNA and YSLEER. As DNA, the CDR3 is TGCGCCAGCAGCCAAGAAATTTGGCAGGGGGACGACTACACCTTC. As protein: CASSQEIWQGDDYTF.

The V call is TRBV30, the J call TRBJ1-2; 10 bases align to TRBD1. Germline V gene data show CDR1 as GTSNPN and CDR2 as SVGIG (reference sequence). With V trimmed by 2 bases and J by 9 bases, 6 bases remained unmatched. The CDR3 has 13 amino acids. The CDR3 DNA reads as TGTGCCTGGAGTCCGGGACAGGGGATGAGCTACACCTTC. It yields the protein CAWSPGQGMSYTF.

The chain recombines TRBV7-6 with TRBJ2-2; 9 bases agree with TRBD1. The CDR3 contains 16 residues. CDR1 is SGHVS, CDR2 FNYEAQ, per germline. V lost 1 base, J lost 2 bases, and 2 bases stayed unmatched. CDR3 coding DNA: TGTGCCAGCAGCTTAGGGACAGGGGTAAACACCGGGGAGCTGTTTTTT. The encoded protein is CASSLGTGVNTGELFF.

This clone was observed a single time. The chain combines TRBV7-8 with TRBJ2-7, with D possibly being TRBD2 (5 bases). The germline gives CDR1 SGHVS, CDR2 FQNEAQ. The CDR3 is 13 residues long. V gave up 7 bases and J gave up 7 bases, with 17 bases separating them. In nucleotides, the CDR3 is TGTGCCAGCACCCCAGGTGTTCGGGAAGAGCAGTACTTC. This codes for CASTPGVREEQYF.

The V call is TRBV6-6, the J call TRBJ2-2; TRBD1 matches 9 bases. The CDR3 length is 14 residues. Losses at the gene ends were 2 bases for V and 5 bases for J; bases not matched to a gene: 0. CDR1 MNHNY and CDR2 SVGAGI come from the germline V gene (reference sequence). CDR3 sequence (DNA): TGTGCCAGCAGTTACGGGACAGGGACCGGGGAGCTGTTTTTT. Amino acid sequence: CASSYGTGTGELFF.

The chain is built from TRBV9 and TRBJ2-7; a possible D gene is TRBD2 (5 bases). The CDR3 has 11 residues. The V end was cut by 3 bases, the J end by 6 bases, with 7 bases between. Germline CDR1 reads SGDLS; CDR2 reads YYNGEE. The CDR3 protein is CASSGRGEQYF. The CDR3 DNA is TGTGCCAGCAGCGGACGGGGCGAGCAGTACTTC.